Listed below are T cell receptor beta chains from one sample, sequenced in a study of T cell responses to AZD1222 COVID-19 vaccine. Clones were sequenced by immunoSEQ multiplex PCR, and TCRdb holds only the in-frame ones, with some missing. The table includes about 35,000 clones, over 75% detected once. Specimen: peripheral blood, collected 28 days after the second AZD1222 dose. Source of these receptors: an adult who received the AZD1222 COVID-19 vaccine. Both conserved end residues are part of each CDR3. A D gene is named only where the DNA matches it firmly. Size values are once, few and many counts, or a class for expanded clones, and some rows have none.

- | TRBJ1-2 | 15 | TRBV5-4 | TRBD1 | TGTGCCAGCAGCTTGGACCTGGACAGGGAACGAGGCTACACCTTC | CASSLDLDRERGYTF
- | TRBJ2-7 | 15 | TRBV6-5 | - | TGTGCCAGCAGTTACTCGCTCCAGGGTTCCTACGAGCAGTACTTC | CASSYSLQGSYEQYF
few | TRBJ1-6 | 12 | TRBV2 | - | TGTGCCAGCAGTGGATCCAAGTCACCCCTCCACTTT | CASSGSKSPLHF
- | TRBJ2-1 | 15 | TRBV7-3 | - | TGTGCCAGCAGCTCCTCCCGCGGGCCCTACAATGAGCAGTTCTTC | CASSSSRGPYNEQFF
- | TRBJ1-1 | 16 | TRBV7-2 | - | TGTGCCAGCAGCTTAGGACCCGGGGCGGAGGGTGCTGAAGCTTTCTTT | CASSLGPGAEGAEAFF
- | TRBJ1-2 | 17 | TRBV3-1/TRBV3-2 | - | TGTGCCAGCAGCCACACTTTCGGAGGGAAAAGGAACTATGGCTACACCTTC | CASSHTFGGKRNYGYTF
- | TRBJ2-7 | 13 | TRBV2 | TRBD2 | TGTGCCAGCAAACTAGCGGGAGGCTACGAGCAGTACTTC | CASKLAGGYEQYF
- | TRBJ1-5 | 13 | TRBV18 | - | TGTGCCAGCTCCGCGCCGGGGGTCCAGCCCCAGCATTTT | CASSAPGVQPQHF
- | TRBJ2-3 | 16 | TRBV5-8 | TRBD2 | TGTGCCAGCAGCTTGGGCCTAGCGGGCCTCACAGATACGCAGTATTTT | CASSLGLAGLTDTQYF
once | TRBJ2-1 | 17 | TRBV10-3 | - | TGTGCCATCAGTGAGTCCCCCAGAACTGACAACCTTCATGAGCAGTTCTTC | CAISESPRTDNLHEQFF
- | TRBJ2-5 | 13 | TRBV19 | - | TGTGCCAGTAGTATGCAGGGTAGAGAGACCCAGTACTTC | CASSMQGRETQYF
- | TRBJ1-3 | 16 | TRBV6-5 | TRBD1 | TGTGCCAGCAGTTTTACTCCGACAGGGGGCGGAAACACCATATATTTT | CASSFTPTGGGNTIYF
- | TRBJ1-2 | 13 | TRBV30 | TRBD1 | TGTGCCTGGAGCGAGGACAGGAGGTATGGCTACACCTTC | CAWSEDRRYGYTF